These 19 T cell receptor beta chains were all obtained from the same sample, sequenced in a study of blood T cells in healthy people across ages. Combining a sample-barcoded 5' primer with a J-beta primer mix, a second PCR ran for about 7 to 11 cycles. TCRdb recomputed calls from the 5' RACE reads with MiXCR, one row per CDR3 protein. The sample has 600,000 or so distinct CDR3 sequences, 45% to 55% seen once. The specimen was blood. Receptors were obtained from a man older than 75 in good health.

The rearrangement joins TRBV20-1 to TRBJ1-5, with D hard to call. The CDR3 sequence is 16 residues long. Trimming stripped 1 base from V and 0 bases from J, with 13 bases between. Germline values: CDR1 DFQATT, CDR2 SNEGSKA (reference sequence). The CDR3 coding sequence is TGCAGTGCTAGAGTGGAAACTGTAGGTAGCAATCAGCCCCAGCATTTT. This sequence encodes CSARVETVGSNQPQHF.

The chain is built from TRBV9 and TRBJ2-2; 10 bases are a match to TRBD2. CDR3 length equals 14 residues. The V and J ends lost 6 bases and 3 bases, in that order; junction bases with no gene match: 2. Germline CDR1 reads SGDLS; CDR2 reads YYNGEE. The DNA of the CDR3 is TGTGCCAGCACCGGACTAGCGGACACCGGGGAGCTGTTTTTT. It is translated as CASTGLADTGELFF.

A remark on this clonotype: At one end the junction does not follow the germline gene, possibly because of a read error. The chain's CDR3 is CASSFRGAADAQYF. The CDR3 DNA reads TGTGCCAGCAGTTTCAGGGGGGCGGCAGATGCGCAGTATTTT. The V and J genes are TRBV12-3 or TRBV12-4 and TRBJ2-3, with D perhaps TRBD1 (7 bases). This CDR3 has 14 residues.

The rearrangement uses TRBV12-3 or TRBV12-4 and TRBJ2-7, with 12 bases lining up with TRBD2. V was clipped by 1 base and J by 6 bases; unmatched bases: 13. The CDR3 runs to 18 residues. The CDR3 is CASSLVGLAGPRGCEQYF. The DNA of the CDR3 is TGTGCCAGCAGTTTAGTGGGACTAGCGGGCCCGAGGGGCTGCGAGCAGTACTTC.

This chain connects TRBV18 to TRBJ2-5; 7 positions agree with TRBD1. The germline gives CDR1 KGHSH, CDR2 LQKENI. Unmatched junction bases numbered 10, after V lost 5 bases and J lost 7 bases. The CDR3 covers 14 residues. CDR3 amino acids: CASSRQGPRGTQYF. CDR3 DNA sequence: TGTGCCAGCTCAAGACAGGGACCCCGAGGGACCCAGTACTTC. Variable domain in full (rest from reference TRBV18 and TRBJ2-5): NAGVMQNPRHLVRRRGQEARLRCSPMKGHSHVYWYRQLPEEGLKFMVYLQKENIIDESGMPKERFSAEFPKEGPSILRIQQVVRGDSAAYFCASSRQGPRGTQYFGPGTRLLVL.

As regards this clonotype: A much larger clone differs by one base, so this may be a read error. The gene calls are TRBV20-1 and TRBJ2-4, with 10 positions matching TRBD2. The CDR3 spans 15 residues. Germline assignment: CDR1 DFQATT and CDR2 SNEGSKA (reference sequence). The CDR3 sequence: CSARLTSGNLYEQCF. The CDR3 coding sequence is TGCAGTGCTAGACTTACTAGCGGGAACCTCTACGAGCAGTGCTTC.

The chain combines TRBV30 with TRBJ2-3; TRBD2 is a possible D gene (6 bases). This CDR3 spans 14 amino acids. CDR1 GTSNPN and CDR2 SVGIG come from the germline V gene (reference sequence). Trimming removed 6 bases at V and 7 bases at J, with 20 bases between. The CDR3 DNA reads TGTGCCTGCCTTACCGGGACTGGCGCTTATACGCAGTATTTT. This sequence encodes CACLTGTGAYTQYF. Supplemented by reference TRBV30 and TRBJ2-3, the full variable domain reads SQTIHQWPATLVQPVGSPLSLECTVEGTSNPNLYWYRQAAGRGLQLLFYSVGIGQISSEVPQNLSASRPQDRQFILSSKKLLLSDSGFYLCACLTGTGAYTQYFGPGTRLTVL.

The chain is built from TRBV10-3 and TRBJ2-7; TRBD2 matches at 10 bases. V lost 3 bases to trimming and J lost 0 bases; unmatched junction nucleotides: 5. The CDR3 spans 16 residues. Germline V gives CDR1 ENHRY, CDR2 SYGVKD. In nucleotides, the CDR3 is TGTGCCATCAGTGATTATAGCGGGGGGAACTCCTACGAGCAGTACTTC. Translated: CAISDYSGGNSYEQYF.

This rearrangement joins TRBV3-1 to TRBJ2-7, with D uncertain. The CDR3 is made up of 12 amino acids. Germline V gene data show CDR1 as LGHDT and CDR2 as YNNKEL (reference sequence). Trimming took off 1 base at V and 6 bases at J, with 7 bases between the two ends. CDR3 sequence reads: CASSQARGEQYF. The CDR3 DNA sequence: TGTGCCAGCAGCCAAGCCAGAGGCGAGCAGTACTTC.

The CDR3 here is CSVEFTGGPGNEQFF. The DNA of the CDR3 is TGCAGCGTTGAATTTACGGGAGGGCCAGGAAATGAGCAGTTCTTC. This chain links TRBV29-1 with TRBJ2-1, with TRBD2 matching over 8 bases. This CDR3 region has 15 residues. The germline gives CDR1 SQVTM, CDR2 ANQGSEA. The V gene end was trimmed by 2 bases and the J gene end by 7 bases; junction bases not matched to a gene: 10.

This clonotype was observed a few times. The chain is built from TRBV7-2 and TRBJ1-5; D might be TRBD1 (5 bases). Trimming took off 4 bases at V and 4 bases at J, with 14 bases between the two ends. The CDR3 is 15 residues long. CDR1 is SGHTA, CDR2 FQGNSA, per germline. CDR3 nucleotide sequence: TGTGCCAGCAGCTGGGAGGGGATGGGAAATCAGCCCCAGCATTTT. It is translated as CASSWEGMGNQPQHF.

The V and J genes are TRBV12-3 or TRBV12-4 and TRBJ2-1; D perhaps matches TRBD2 (6 bases). V gave up 7 bases and J gave up 0 bases, with 13 bases separating them. The CDR3 spans 15 residues. The CDR3 DNA reads TGTGCCAGCACCCCCGGAGGGCTCTCCTACAATGAGCAGTTCTTC. This gives the protein CASTPGGLSYNEQFF.

This sequence joins TRBV5-1 and TRBJ2-1; D may be TRBD1 (5 bases). Germline CDR1 is SGHRS and CDR2 is YFSETQ. The CDR3 length is 13 residues. Trimming took 5 bases from V and 8 from J, leaving 14 bases between them. For the CDR3, the DNA is TGCGCCAGCAGGTCTGGTGGGGCCGATGAGCAGTTCTTC. Its translation is CASRSGGADEQFF.

This clonotype was seen ten or more times. The J gene is TRBJ2-1, the V gene TRBV6-6; TRBD2 matches at 12 bases. The germline CDR1 and CDR2 sequences are MNHNY and SVGAGI (reference sequence). Trimming cost V 0 bases and J 9 bases; bases outside gene matches: 6. The CDR3 covers 16 residues. The CDR3, as DNA: TGTGCCAGCAGTTACTCGTTGGCTAGCGGGAGGGTTGAGCAGTTCTTC. It encodes CASSYSLASGRVEQFF.

This clonotype was seen many times. V gene TRBV6-5 combines with J gene TRBJ2-3, with D possibly TRBD2 on 6 matching bases. Germline V gene sequence: CDR1 MNHEY, CDR2 SVGAGI. V was cut by 7 bases and J by 8 bases, with 19 bases left in between. The CDR3 spans 14 residues. The CDR3: CASKTGTGLGTQYF. The CDR3 DNA reads as TGTGCCAGCAAAACCGGGACTGGGCTGGGTACGCAGTATTTT.

This clonotype has just a few counts. The chain carries TRBV11-1 and TRBJ2-1; D is unresolved. The length of the CDR3 is 14 residues. Trimming left V 4 bases short and J 12 bases short, with 19 bases between. The V gene's germline CDR1 is SGHAT and CDR2 FQDESV (reference sequence). In DNA form, the CDR3 reads TGTGCCAGCAGCTCGGACCGAGCAACAATGAGGCAGTTCTTC. It is translated as CASSSDRATMRQFF.

The chain has TRBV27 and TRBJ2-1; D call uncertain. The CDR3 is 11 amino acids. The germline V gene has CDR1 MNHEY and CDR2 SMNVEV (reference sequence). The ends were cut back, 8 bases at V and 8 bases at J, with 10 bases in the middle. CDR3 in amino acids: CASRRFDEQFF. CDR3 bases: TGTGCCAGCCGTCGCTTCGATGAGCAGTTCTTC.

The chain combines TRBV7-2 with TRBJ1-2; unclear D gene. The CDR3 is 13 residues long. The V end lost 11 bases, the J end lost 0 bases, and 13 bases lay between the germline ends. CDR1 is SGHTA and CDR2 is FQGNSA in the germline V gene. Written as DNA, the CDR3 is TGTGCCTCGCAGAAGAACTCTAACTATGGCTACACCTTC. This translates into CASQKNSNYGYTF.

The CDR3 here is CASSQVTSVAYEQYF. CDR3 bases: TGTGCCAGCAGCCAAGTAACTAGCGTAGCCTACGAGCAGTACTTC. V usage is TRBV3-1 and J usage is TRBJ2-7, with TRBD2 identical over 7 bases. Losses at the gene ends were 1 base for V and 2 bases for J; bases not matched to a gene: 5. Germline values: CDR1 LGHDT, CDR2 YNNKEL (reference sequence). The CDR3 covers 15 residues.